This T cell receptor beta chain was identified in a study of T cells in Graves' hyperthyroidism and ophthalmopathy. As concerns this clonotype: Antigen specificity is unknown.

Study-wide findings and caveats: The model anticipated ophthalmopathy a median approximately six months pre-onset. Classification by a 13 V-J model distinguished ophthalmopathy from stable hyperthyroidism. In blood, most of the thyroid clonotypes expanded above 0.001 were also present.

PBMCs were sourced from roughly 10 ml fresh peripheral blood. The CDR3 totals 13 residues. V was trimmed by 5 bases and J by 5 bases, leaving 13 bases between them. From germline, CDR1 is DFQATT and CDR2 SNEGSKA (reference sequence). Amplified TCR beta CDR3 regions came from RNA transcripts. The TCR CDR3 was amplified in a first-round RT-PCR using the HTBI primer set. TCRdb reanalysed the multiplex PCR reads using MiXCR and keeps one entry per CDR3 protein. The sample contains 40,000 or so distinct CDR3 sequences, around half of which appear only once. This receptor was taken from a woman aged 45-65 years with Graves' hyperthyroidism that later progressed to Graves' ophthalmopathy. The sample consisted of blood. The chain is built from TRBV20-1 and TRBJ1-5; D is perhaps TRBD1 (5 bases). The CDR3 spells CSAWGGRDQPQHF. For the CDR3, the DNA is TGCAGTGCTTGGGGCGGGAGGGATCAGCCCCAGCATTTT.